One and the same sample provided the 2 T cell receptor beta chains below, sequenced in a study of monozygotic twins with inflammatory bowel disease. From the 5' RACE reads, TCRdb lists one entry per CDR3 protein and no DNA. The sample yields some 400,000 distinct CDR3 sequences, of which the top ten take up 2.4%. Source material: blood. These TCRs come from a human donor with ulcerative colitis or Crohn's disease, or a healthy co-twin of an affected twin (not recorded which).

This rearrangement joins TRBV3-1 to TRBJ2-5; as DNA is missing, the TRBD2 call by TCRdb cannot be tested. CDR3 length: 15 amino acids. Per germline, CDR1 LGHDT and CDR2 YNNKEL (reference sequence). CDR3 in amino acids: CASSQALAGAKTQYF.

The chain employs TRBV7-9 and TRBJ1-2; the D call from TCRdb, TRBD1, cannot be confirmed without DNA. CDR3 length: 17 amino acids. The V gene's germline CDR1 is SEHNR and CDR2 FQNEAQ (reference sequence). The CDR3 sequence is CASSFSGALVPNYGYTF.